These 21 T cell receptor beta chains came from one sample sequenced in a study of blood T cell repertoires in COVID-19. Method: immunoSEQ multiplex PCR; TCRdb's copy keeps in-frame clones and lacks some. This table holds around 110,000 clones, roughly 83% found once. Sequenced sample: peripheral blood. These receptors were taken from a human donor in a cohort sampled during active COVID-19.

The rearrangement joins TRBV5-1 to TRBJ1-4; TRBD1 agrees at 10 bases. CDR3 size: 15 residues. Germline-derived CDR1 and CDR2 are SGHRS and YFSETQ. V lost 4 bases and J lost 8; bases outside the gene matches: 8. CDR3 sequence (DNA): TGCGCCAGCAGCCCCGGGACAGGGGAGGCAGAAAAACTGTTTTTT. Translation: CASSPGTGEAEKLFF.

The sample holds one count of this clone. The chain is built from TRBV7-3 and TRBJ1-1; no clear D. V was cut by 5 bases and J by 1 base, with 26 bases left in between. Germline CDR1 and CDR2: SGHTA and FQGTGA. The CDR3 spans 19 residues. The CDR3 reads CASSPGPRSGISKNTEAFF. DNA of the CDR3: TGTGCCAGCAGCCCAGGCCCGCGGTCGGGGATCTCCAAGAACACTGAAGCTTTCTTT.

The chain joins TRBV3-1 (or the pseudogene TRBV3-2) to TRBJ2-3; 7 nucleotides align to TRBD2. This CDR3 has 15 residues. V trimming: 2 bases; J trimming: 4 bases; junction bases outside the gene matches: 6. Germline assignment: CDR1 LGHDT and CDR2 YNNKEL (reference sequence). CDR3 residues: CASSQSPSGPDTQYF. Written as DNA, the CDR3 is TGTGCCAGCAGCCAATCCCCTAGCGGACCAGATACGCAGTATTTT.

This chain links TRBV5-4 with TRBJ1-2, with D hard to call. V was shortened by 1 base and J by 3 bases, with 7 bases between the two germline ends. The length of the CDR3 is 13 residues. CDR1 SGHNT and CDR2 YYREEE come from the germline V gene (reference sequence). The CDR3 loop reads CASSLQEDYGYTF. The CDR3 DNA reads as TGTGCCAGCAGCTTGCAGGAAGACTATGGCTACACCTTC.

CDR3 sequence: CASSGTSGRKGIYEQYF. As DNA, the CDR3 is TGTGCCAGCAGCGGGACTAGCGGGAGAAAGGGGATTTACGAGCAGTACTTC. The chain uses TRBV7-2 and TRBJ2-7, with 14 bases identical to TRBD2. J was trimmed by 4 bases and V by 5 bases; bases with no gene match: 10. The CDR3 has 17 amino acids. Germline-derived CDR1 and CDR2 are SGHTA and FQGNSA.

This sequence joins TRBV13 and TRBJ2-3, with 13 bases lining up with TRBD2. Losses at the gene ends were 6 bases for V and 4 bases for J; bases not matched to a gene: 19. The germline V gene encodes CDR1 PRHDT and CDR2 FYEKMQ (reference sequence). CDR3 length: 20 residues. CDR3 DNA: TGTGCCAGCAGTTGGGGAGGACTAGCGGGAGCCACAAAGGCCGCAGATACGCAGTATTTT. Translating gives CASSWGGLAGATKAADTQYF.

This clone was detected a few times. Additional DNA sequences in this sample encode the identical CDR3. This rearrangement joins TRBV6-5 to TRBJ2-7, with TRBD1 as a possible D gene (5 bases). CDR1 and CDR2 from the germline V gene are MNHEY and SVGAGI. Trimming took 2 bases from V and 1 from J, leaving 12 bases between them. There are 15 residues in the CDR3. CDR3 in DNA: TGTGCCAGCAGTTACGGGCGGAAGGGGTCCTACGAGCAGTACTTC. Translation gives CASSYGRKGSYEQYF.

This clone was seen only a few times. V is TRBV6-2 or TRBV6-3 and J is TRBJ1-1, with a weak D call TRBD1 (5 bases). CDR3 length equals 15 residues. Trimming stripped 5 bases from V and 10 bases from J, with 23 bases between. Germline V gene lookup returns CDR1 MNHEY and CDR2 SVGEGT. For the CDR3, the DNA is TGTGCCAGCAGTAGGGGCACCGGGGGGGACCCTCGAGCTTTCTTT. Encoded protein: CASSRGTGGDPRAFF.

With regard to this clone: Possible read error: a much larger clone is one base away. The rearrangement joins TRBV28 to TRBJ1-2; 7 bases match TRBD1. V lost 6 bases and J lost 4; bases outside the gene matches: 5. Germline CDR1 MDHEN, CDR2 SYDVKM. The CDR3 loop spans 13 amino acids. In DNA, the CDR3 is TGTGCCAGCAGCCCCGGGACAGTCTATGGCTACACCTTC. Amino acid sequence: CASSPGTVYGYTF.

This clone showed up just once. The chain links TRBV5-1 to TRBJ2-7; TRBD2 matches 8 bases. The V gene end was trimmed by 1 base and the J gene end by 3 bases; junction bases not matched to a gene: 6. CDR3 length: 15 amino acids. Germline V lookup: CDR1 SGHRS, CDR2 YFSETQ. CDR3 protein: CASSLSSGAVYEQYF. The CDR3 region has the DNA TGCGCCAGCAGCTTGAGTAGCGGGGCCGTCTACGAGCAGTACTTC.

The DNA for the CDR3 is TGTGCCAGCCGAGCGGGGCTGAACACCGGGGAGCTGTTTTTT. It encodes CASRAGLNTGELFF. The gene calls are TRBV14 and TRBJ2-2, with 7 bases lining up with TRBD2. The CDR3 is made up of 14 amino acids. CDR1 is SGHDN, CDR2 FVKESK, per germline. Germline trimming cut 8 bases from V and 1 base from J; bases unmatched to any gene: 4. Using reference TRBV14 and TRBJ2-2 for the parts outside the CDR3, the full variable domain is EAGVTQFPSHSVIEKGQTVTLRCDPISGHDNLYWYRRVMGKEIKFLLHFVKESKQDESGMPNNRFLAERTGGTYSTLKVQPAELEDSGVYFCASRAGLNTGELFFGEGSRLTVL.

This sequence joins TRBV30 and TRBJ1-2; D is perhaps TRBD1 (5 bases). Trimming removed 2 bases at V and 1 base at J, with 11 bases between. CDR1 and CDR2 from the germline V gene are GTSNPN and SVGIG (reference sequence). The CDR3 is 14 amino acids. CDR3: CAWSTLTDNYGYTF. CDR3 DNA: TGTGCCTGGAGTACCTTGACAGATAACTATGGCTACACCTTC.

This chain connects TRBV24-1 to TRBJ2-3; maybe TRBD1 (5 bases). V lost 4 bases and J 4 bases, leaving 8 bases between the germline ends. Germline assignment: CDR1 KGHDR and CDR2 SFDVKD. The CDR3 has 13 residues. The CDR3 nucleotides are TGTGCCACCAGTGAGCCAGGGCCAGATACGCAGTATTTT. Its protein is CATSEPGPDTQYF.

As for this clone: One junction end disagrees with the germline gene, perhaps due to a read error. V gene TRBV6-2 or TRBV6-3 combines with J gene TRBJ2-2; the D is unclear. The CDR3 runs to 12 residues. The V gene's germline CDR1 is MNHEY and CDR2 SVGEGT. CDR3 residues: CASSPFPGELFF. The CDR3 bases are TGTGCCAGCAGCCCTTTTCCCGGTGAGCTGTTTTTT.

V and J are TRBV28 and TRBJ1-3; 11 bases line up with TRBD1. In germline, CDR1 is MDHEN, CDR2 SYDVKM. The CDR3 spans 17 residues. V lost 5 bases and J lost 0; bases outside the gene matches: 6. For the CDR3, the DNA is TGTGCCAGCAGTCCCGGACAGGGGGCAAGCTCTGGAAACACCATATATTTT. Residues: CASSPGQGASSGNTIYF.

The genes are TRBV10-3 and TRBJ2-3; D may be TRBD2 (6 bases). The CDR3 consists of 14 residues. The germline V gene encodes CDR1 ENHRY and CDR2 SYGVKD. The ends were cut back, 10 bases at V and 0 bases at J, with 14 bases in the middle. The CDR3 protein is CATRLGGSTDTQYF. CDR3 coding DNA: TGTGCCACCCGACTCGGGGGAAGCACAGATACGCAGTATTTT.

The rearrangement joins TRBV2 to TRBJ1-1; D remains unclear. This CDR3 comprises 14 residues. V was shortened by 6 bases and J by 4 bases, with 15 bases between the two germline ends. CDR1 is SNHLY and CDR2 is FYNNEI in the germline V gene. The chain's CDR3 is CASRAEVGSTEAFF. As DNA, the CDR3 is TGTGCCAGCAGGGCAGAGGTTGGGAGCACTGAAGCTTTCTTT.

The chain carries TRBV10-1 and TRBJ1-1, with TRBD1 as a possible D gene (6 bases). V gave up 5 bases and J gave up 1 base, with 17 bases separating them. Per the germline V gene, CDR1 is WNHNN and CDR2 is SYGVQD (reference sequence). The CDR3 has 16 residues. The chain's CDR3 is CASSLGQLPRNTEAFF. CDR3 DNA sequence: TGCGCCAGCAGTCTCGGACAGCTCCCTCGGAACACTGAAGCTTTCTTT.

Turning to this clone: At the DNA level, this CDR3 is encoded by other sequences in the same sample as well. CDR3 loop: CASSLEGPLNYGYTF. CDR3 nucleotides: TGCGCCAGCAGCTTGGAGGGGCCACTTAACTATGGCTACACCTTC. The chain carries TRBV5-1 and TRBJ1-2; weak D call: TRBD1 (5 bases). The CDR3 has 15 residues. Germline CDR1 reads SGHRS; CDR2 reads YFSETQ. V lost 0 bases, J lost 1 base, and 10 bases lay in between.

This clone counts as medium-sized. The rearrangement links TRBV9 to TRBJ2-2; possibly TRBD1 for D (5 bases). This CDR3 is built from 13 residues. Germline CDR1 and CDR2: SGDLS and YYNGEE. V gave up 2 bases and J gave up 7 bases, with 9 bases separating them. The DNA for the CDR3 is TGTGCCAGCAGCGTTCGAAGGGGCGGGGAGCTGTTTTTT. This codes for CASSVRRGGELFF.

The rearrangement uses TRBV30 and TRBJ2-5, with 8 bases lining up with TRBD2. The CDR3 runs 15 residues. Trimming cost V 0 bases and J 3 bases; bases outside gene matches: 6. Germline assignment: CDR1 GTSNPN and CDR2 SVGIG (reference sequence). CDR3: CAWSVILAAKETQYF. CDR3 DNA sequence: TGTGCCTGGAGTGTAATACTAGCGGCGAAAGAGACCCAGTACTTC.